This TCR beta chain was captured in a study of cytotoxic CD8 clonotypes in ibrutinib-treated CLL. Study information: Responses comprised approximately 25 partial and 2 complete; at median approximately 70 months, approximately 15 remained remitted and around 12 progressed.

Depth targeted 1 in 200,000 to 1 in 1 million T cells, averaging approximately 9.9x coverage per clonotype. Using immunoSEQ multiplex PCR, the repertoire was profiled, and TCRdb retains in-frame clones only, with some absent. The sample yields approximately 280,000 clones, 76% seen once. CDR3 length: 14 residues. The V end lost 5 bases, the J end lost 4 bases, and 14 bases lay between the germline ends. CDR1 is PRHDT, CDR2 FYEKMQ, per germline (reference sequence). This clone occurred a few times. The gene calls are TRBV13 and TRBJ1-2; no clear D. This TCR derives from a human donor with chronic lymphocytic leukemia. Here the sequenced sample was PBMCs, taken at disease progression, from a patient treated with ibrutinib. CDR3 sequence (DNA): TGTGCCAGCAGCGAACAAGGGAACCTCTATGGCTACACCTTC. This translates into CASSEQGNLYGYTF.